This T cell receptor (beta chain) was recovered during a study of cytomegalovirus exposure and HLA in healthy donors. At the level of the study: From donors who were HLA-typed, an early data release held 65 million to 85 million unique TCRs.

Study conclusions and caveats: The study had only CMV serostatus as immune exposure information.

Of note for this clone: Its antigen is currently unknown.

The V gene lost 2 bases and the J gene lost 8 bases, with 13 bases spanning the gap. The CDR3 runs 13 residues. Per germline, CDR1 SGHNT and CDR2 YYREEE (reference sequence). Both 60 Vbeta primers and 13 Jbeta primers went into the PCR. Repertoires were generated with immunoSEQ multiplex PCR, while TCRdb's copy carries only in-frame clones and drops some. The sample holds over 50,000 clones, roughly 80% seen once. V usage is TRBV5-4 and J usage is TRBJ1-2, with D unresolved. The receptor was derived from a man aged 35 to 55 in good health and CMV-seronegative. The sequenced sample consisted of PBMCs. The CDR3 here is CASSFTGEVGYTF. Written as DNA, the CDR3 is TGTGCCAGCAGCTTTACGGGTGAAGTCGGCTACACCTTC.